Following are 9 T cell receptor beta chains from one sample sequenced in a study of CD8 T cells in Susac syndrome. When the RNA was reverse transcribed, random hexamers were used with an input of roughly 0.5 to 1 ug. TCRdb re-analysed the immunoSEQ multiplex PCR reads in MiXCR, keeping a single row per CDR3 protein. The sample shows around 200,000 distinct CDR3 sequences, just under 95% of them seen only once. Sequencing was carried out using CD4+ T cells from PBMCs. The receptor set was obtained from a human donor with Susac syndrome.

The chain joins TRBV12-3 or TRBV12-4 to TRBJ2-7; a weak D match, TRBD2 (5 bases). With 6 bases removed from V and 0 bases from J, the gap between germline ends came to 21 bases. There are 17 residues in the CDR3. The CDR3 is CASSRTLGRISSYEQYF. In DNA form, the CDR3 reads TGTGCCAGCAGCCGGACTCTAGGACGGATAAGCTCCTACGAGCAGTACTTC.

The V call is TRBV11-2, the J call TRBJ1-1, with D possibly matching TRBD1 (6 bases). Per germline, CDR1 SGHAT and CDR2 FQNNGV. V dropped 5 bases and J dropped 8 bases, with 12 bases sitting between them. The CDR3 has 12 residues. Written as DNA, the CDR3 is TGTGCCAGCAGCGTGGGGGCAAGAGAAGCTTTCTTT. Its protein is CASSVGAREAFF.

The rearrangement uses TRBV20-1 and TRBJ2-1, with no clear D. In germline, CDR1 is DFQATT, CDR2 SNEGSKA (reference sequence). Between the trimmed V and J ends, which lost 6 bases and 7 bases, there was a span of 13 bases. This CDR3 spans 12 amino acids. The CDR3 here is CSASSPDNEQFF. In DNA form, the CDR3 reads TGCAGTGCCTCCTCCCCGGATAATGAGCAGTTCTTC.

The gene calls are TRBV28 and TRBJ2-7; D possibly corresponds to TRBD1 (6 bases). Per germline, CDR1 MDHEN and CDR2 SYDVKM. V was cut by 11 bases and J by 4 bases, with 21 bases left in between. The CDR3 has 14 amino acids. The CDR3 reads CALSATQGNYEQYF. Written as DNA, the CDR3 is TGTGCCTTGAGTGCTACCCAGGGGAATTACGAGCAGTACTTC.

The chain uses TRBV7-9 and TRBJ1-2, with 7 positions matching TRBD1. There are 14 residues in the CDR3. Unmatched junction bases numbered 7, after V lost 1 base and J lost 8 bases. Germline CDR1 and CDR2: SEHNR and FQNEAQ (reference sequence). CDR3 region: CASSLGQGEVGYTF. The CDR3 coding sequence is TGTGCCAGCAGCTTAGGACAGGGAGAAGTGGGCTACACCTTC.

V gene TRBV15 combines with J gene TRBJ1-1, with D unresolved. Trimming cost V 1 base and J 1 base, with 7 bases left between them. Germline V gene lookup returns CDR1 LNHNV and CDR2 YYDKDF (reference sequence). This CDR3 comprises 14 residues. The DNA for the CDR3 is TGTGCCACCAGCAGAGGGACGGCGAACACTGAAGCTTTCTTT. Its translation: CATSRGTANTEAFF.

The genes are TRBV7-9 and TRBJ2-7, with TRBD2 matching over 7 bases. Germline-derived CDR1 and CDR2 are SEHNR and FQNEAQ (reference sequence). V shed 4 bases and J 6 bases; nucleotides not matched to a gene: 3. CDR3 length equals 12 residues. The chain's CDR3 is CASSSGGGEQYF. CDR3 in DNA: TGTGCCAGCAGCTCGGGGGGAGGCGAGCAGTACTTC.

The chain uses TRBV9 and TRBJ2-5; D is unclear. V was shortened by 4 bases and J by 3 bases, with 10 bases between the two germline ends. This CDR3 contains 13 residues. From germline, CDR1 is SGDLS and CDR2 YYNGEE. The CDR3, as DNA: TGTGCCAGCAGCCCCCGATCCGAAGAGACCCAGTACTTC. Translated, it gives CASSPRSEETQYF.

The J gene is TRBJ2-1, the V gene TRBV7-9, with D possibly matching TRBD2 (5 bases). The germline V gene encodes CDR1 SEHNR and CDR2 FQNEAQ (reference sequence). The CDR3 consists of 16 residues. V was shortened by 6 bases and J by 0 bases, with 15 bases between the two germline ends. CDR3: CASRQASRSSYNEQFF. CDR3 coding DNA: TGTGCCAGCAGACAAGCTAGCCGTAGCTCCTACAATGAGCAGTTCTTC.